These 8 T cell receptor beta chains were all obtained from the same sample, sequenced in a study of blood T cell repertoires in COVID-19. The repertoire was sequenced with immunoSEQ multiplex PCR; TCRdb's copy has only in-frame clones and lacks some. The sample includes 450,000 to 500,000 clones, 70% to 90% of them seen just once. The sample taken for sequencing was peripheral blood. The receptors were gathered from a human donor in a cohort sampled during active COVID-19.

The chain carries TRBV7-9 and TRBJ1-1, with D uncertain. Looked up from germline, CDR1 is SEHNR and CDR2 is FQNEAQ (reference sequence). This CDR3 comprises 14 residues. Trimming took off 0 bases at V and 11 bases at J, with 16 bases between the two ends. CDR3 loop: CASSLAGALRGAFF. The CDR3 DNA reads as TGTGCCAGCAGCTTAGCAGGCGCACTCCGAGGGGCTTTCTTT.

This clone was observed a single time. The rearrangement uses TRBV24-1 and TRBJ2-5; 7 bases align to TRBD1. Germline CDR1 reads KGHDR; CDR2 reads SFDVKD. V was pared by 3 bases and J by 5 bases, with 11 bases of the junction left unmatched. This CDR3 contains 16 residues. DNA for the CDR3: TGTGCCACCAGTGATCTGAGAGAAGGGGGACAGGAGACCCAGTACTTC. It is translated as CATSDLREGGQETQYF.

The chain carries TRBV30 and TRBJ2-2; 8 positions match TRBD2. With 3 bases clipped from V and 7 bases from J, the junction kept 7 bases outside the gene matches. The CDR3 is 14 amino acids. Germline-derived CDR1 and CDR2 are GTSNPN and SVGIG (reference sequence). Here the CDR3 reads CAWRSGGNSGELFF. DNA of the CDR3: TGTGCCTGGAGATCGGGGGGGAATAGCGGGGAGCTGTTTTTT.

This chain uses TRBV3-1 (or the pseudogene TRBV3-2) with TRBJ1-2, with 8 bases aligning to TRBD1. CDR1 LGHDT and CDR2 YNNKEL come from the germline V gene (reference sequence). The CDR3 has 16 residues. Trimming at V came to 4 bases and at J to 2 bases, leaving 9 bases not matched to a gene. In DNA, the CDR3 is TGTGCCAGCAGCCTTTGGGGACAGGAGAAAAACTATGGCTACACCTTC. Translated: CASSLWGQEKNYGYTF.

The rearrangement uses TRBV12-3 or TRBV12-4 and TRBJ1-5; D remains unclear. V was pared by 1 base and J by 5 bases, with 6 bases between. The CDR3 has 13 amino acids. As DNA, the CDR3 is TGTGCCAGCAGTTTAGGTGACTATCAGCCCCAGCATTTT. Translation: CASSLGDYQPQHF.

This sequence joins TRBV6-1 and TRBJ1-5; D might be TRBD1 (5 bases). The CDR3 is made up of 16 amino acids. CDR1 and CDR2 (germline): MNHNS, SASEGT. The V end was cut by 2 bases, the J end by 7 bases, with 18 bases between. CDR3 DNA: TGTGCCAGCAGTGAAAACTTACGGCAGGGTGGCCAGCCCCAGCATTTT. Protein product: CASSENLRQGGQPQHF.

A note on this clone: The same CDR3 can be traced to other DNA sequences in this sample. The V call is TRBV5-1, the J call TRBJ2-1; 7 bases map to TRBD2. Germline loops: CDR1 SGHRS, CDR2 YFSETQ. V shed 2 bases and J 1 base; nucleotides not matched to a gene: 3. The CDR3 length is 15 residues. This CDR3 is CASSLGGGSYNEQFF. The CDR3 DNA follows: TGCGCCAGCAGCTTAGGCGGGGGTTCCTACAATGAGCAGTTCTTC.

This chain joins TRBV3-1 (or the pseudogene TRBV3-2) and TRBJ1-1; D might be TRBD1 (5 bases). Trimming cost V 4 bases and J 4 bases, with 13 bases left between them. CDR3 size: 14 residues. Germline CDR1 is LGHDT and CDR2 is YNNKEL (reference sequence). CDR3 sequence reads: CASSPAGRVTEAFF. Written as DNA, the CDR3 is TGTGCCAGCAGCCCCGCCGGCAGGGTCACTGAAGCTTTCTTT.